This T cell receptor (beta chain) was retrieved from a study of blood T cell repertoires in COVID-19. Deletions cut 0 bases from V and 0 bases from J, with 9 bases between. CDR3 length: 15 amino acids. Germline V gene lookup returns CDR1 LGHNA and CDR2 YNFKEQ. The method was immunoSEQ multiplex PCR; TCRdb's version includes in-frame clones alone and lacks a portion of them. Here the sample spans under 300,000 clones, more than 70% being singletons. The sequence derives from a woman in her sixties or seventies in a cohort exposed to, infected with or recovered from COVID-19 (not recorded which). The chain couples TRBV4-2 to TRBJ2-7; tentatively, D is TRBD2 (6 bases). The specimen sequenced was PBMCs or T cells enriched from blood (not recorded which). CDR3 sequence: CASSQEGLSSYEQYF. The CDR3 DNA reads as TGTGCCAGCAGCCAAGAGGGACTGAGCTCCTACGAGCAGTACTTC.